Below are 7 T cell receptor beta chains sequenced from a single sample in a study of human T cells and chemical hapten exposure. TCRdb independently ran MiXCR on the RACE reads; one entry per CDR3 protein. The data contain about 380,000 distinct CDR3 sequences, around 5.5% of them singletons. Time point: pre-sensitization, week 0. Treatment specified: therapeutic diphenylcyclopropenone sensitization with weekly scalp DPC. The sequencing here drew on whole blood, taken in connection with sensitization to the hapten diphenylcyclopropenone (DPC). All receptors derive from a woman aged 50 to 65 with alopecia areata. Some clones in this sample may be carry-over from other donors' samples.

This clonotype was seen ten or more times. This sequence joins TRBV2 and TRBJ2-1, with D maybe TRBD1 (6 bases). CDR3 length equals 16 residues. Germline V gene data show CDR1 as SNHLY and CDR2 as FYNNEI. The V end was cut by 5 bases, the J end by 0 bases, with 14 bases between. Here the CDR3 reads CASSWDTTSSYNEQFF. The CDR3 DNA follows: TGTGCCAGCAGTTGGGACACAACGAGCTCCTACAATGAGCAGTTCTTC.

CDR3 residues: CASRTANTEAFF. The CDR3, as DNA: TGTGCCAGCAGGACGGCGAACACTGAAGCTTTCTTT. The chain carries TRBV2 and TRBJ1-1; D ambiguous. Trimming removed 6 bases at V and 1 base at J, with 6 bases between. Germline V gene lookup returns CDR1 SNHLY and CDR2 FYNNEI. The CDR3 is 12 amino acids.

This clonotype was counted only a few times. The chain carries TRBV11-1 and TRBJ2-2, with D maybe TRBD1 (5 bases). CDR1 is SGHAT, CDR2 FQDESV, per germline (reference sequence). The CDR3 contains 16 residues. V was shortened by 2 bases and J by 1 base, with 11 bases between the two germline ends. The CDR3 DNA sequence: TGTGCCAGCAGCTTAACGGCAGGGAAGAACACCGGGGAGCTGTTTTTT. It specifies CASSLTAGKNTGELFF.

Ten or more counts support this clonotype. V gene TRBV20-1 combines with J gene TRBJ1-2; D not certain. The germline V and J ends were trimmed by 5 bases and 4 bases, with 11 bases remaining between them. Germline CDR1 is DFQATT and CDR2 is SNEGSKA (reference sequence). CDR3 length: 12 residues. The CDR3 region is CSAVQFSYGYTF. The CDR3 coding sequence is TGCAGTGCTGTGCAATTTTCCTATGGCTACACCTTC.

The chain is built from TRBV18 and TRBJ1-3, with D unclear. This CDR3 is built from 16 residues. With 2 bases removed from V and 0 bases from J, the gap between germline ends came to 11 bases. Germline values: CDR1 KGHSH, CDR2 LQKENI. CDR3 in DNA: TGTGCCAGCTCACCATCACGGGGAGGCTCTGGAAACACCATATATTTT. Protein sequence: CASSPSRGGSGNTIYF.

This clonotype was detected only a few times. CDR3 protein: CAGVLNRDHYGYTF. The CDR3 nucleotides are TGTGCCGGGGTGTTAAACAGGGATCACTATGGCTACACCTTC. This sequence joins TRBV2 and TRBJ1-2; possible D gene TRBD1, 6 bases. This CDR3 comprises 14 residues. V shed 11 bases and J shed 3 bases, with 19 bases lying between them. From germline, CDR1 is SNHLY and CDR2 FYNNEI.

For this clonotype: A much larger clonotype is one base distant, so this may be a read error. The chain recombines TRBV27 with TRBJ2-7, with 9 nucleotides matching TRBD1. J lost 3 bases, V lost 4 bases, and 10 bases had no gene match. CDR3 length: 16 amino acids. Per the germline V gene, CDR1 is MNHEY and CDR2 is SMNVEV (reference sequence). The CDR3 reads CASSYLMRDRVYEQYF. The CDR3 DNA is TGTGCCAGCAGTTACCTAATGCGGGACAGGGTCTACGAGCAGTACTTC.